What follows are 4 T cell receptor beta chains derived from one specimen sequenced in a study of T cell responses to AZD1222 COVID-19 vaccine. Generated by immunoSEQ multiplex PCR, the TCRdb table keeps only in-frame clones and is missing some. This table has about 84,000 clones, 75% to 90% appearing once. The input for sequencing was peripheral blood, taken 28 days after the second AZD1222 dose. The receptors come from an adult who received the AZD1222 COVID-19 vaccine.

The V call is TRBV19, the J call TRBJ1-4, with a possible D match to TRBD1 (5 bases). Per the germline V gene, CDR1 is LNHDA and CDR2 is SQIVND (reference sequence). The CDR3 is made up of 15 amino acids. V was clipped by 3 bases and J by 4 bases, with 12 bases between them. CDR3 in DNA: TGTGCCAGTAGTATCGACAGCCTAGTTAATGAAAAACTGTTTTTT. This gives the protein CASSIDSLVNEKLFF.

The genes are TRBV7-9 and TRBJ1-4; a possible D gene is TRBD1 (6 bases). The V gene's germline CDR1 is SEHNR and CDR2 FQNEAQ (reference sequence). This CDR3 is built from 16 residues. V gave up 5 bases and J gave up 0 bases, with 13 bases separating them. DNA of the CDR3: TGTGCCAGCAGCACCAGGGGCGGGTCAACTAATGAAAAACTGTTTTTT. Translating it yields CASSTRGGSTNEKLFF.

The chain links TRBV2 to TRBJ1-4; 7 nucleotides match TRBD1. The CDR3 covers 15 residues. Germline loops: CDR1 SNHLY, CDR2 FYNNEI. V was clipped by 6 bases and J by 8 bases; unmatched bases: 12. In DNA form, the CDR3 reads TGTGCCAGCAGGAGGGGGCGGACCTCGCGGGAAAAACTGTTTTTT. It encodes CASRRGRTSREKLFF.

This sequence joins TRBV2 and TRBJ1-5, with D maybe TRBD1 (5 bases). CDR3 length: 13 residues. Between the trimmed V and J ends, which lost 6 bases and 4 bases, there was a span of 10 bases. CDR1 and CDR2 from the germline V gene are SNHLY and FYNNEI. CDR3 DNA: TGTGCCAGCAGCCCCGACAGAAATCAGCCCCAGCATTTT. It encodes CASSPDRNQPQHF.